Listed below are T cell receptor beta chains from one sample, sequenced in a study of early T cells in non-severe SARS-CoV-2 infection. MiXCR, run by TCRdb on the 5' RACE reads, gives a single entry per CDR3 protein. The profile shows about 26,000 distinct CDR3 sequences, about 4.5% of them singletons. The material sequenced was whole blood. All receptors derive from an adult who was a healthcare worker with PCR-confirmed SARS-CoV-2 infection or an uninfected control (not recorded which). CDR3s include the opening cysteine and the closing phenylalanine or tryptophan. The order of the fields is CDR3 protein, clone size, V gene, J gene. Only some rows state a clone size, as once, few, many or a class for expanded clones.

CASSWAGIGSYTF	many	TRBV28	TRBJ1-2
CASRRRGDAIQYF	many	TRBV11-2	TRBJ2-4
CASRPDPGQPDTQYF	many	TRBV12-2	TRBJ2-3
CASTRRKGNLLFSNQPQHF	many	TRBV28	TRBJ1-5
CASSMDNLKYF	many	TRBV7-6	TRBJ2-7
CASTRAGQGRPGELFF	many	TRBV11-2	TRBJ2-2
CASGVASYNEQFF	many	TRBV6-5	TRBJ2-1
CAWSVSGAPSQYF	many	TRBV30	TRBJ2-5
CATSPSQDSYEQYF	many	TRBV15	TRBJ2-7
CSARARGSGANVLTF	many	TRBV20-1	TRBJ2-6
CASSLASRGVEQYF	many	TRBV7-2	TRBJ2-7
CASSPLGQYNEKLFF	many	TRBV9	TRBJ1-4
CASSVDGGNQPQHF	many	TRBV9	TRBJ1-5
CASSLGLAGVSNEQFF	many	TRBV5-6	TRBJ2-1
CAWLWTADHSGANVLTF	many	TRBV30	TRBJ2-6
CASSLSGFNEQFF	many	TRBV7-2	TRBJ2-1
CASSAGTGVSEDKGLFF	NA	TRBV9	TRBJ1-4
CASRATGRGTEAFF	many	TRBV12-3/TRBV12-4	TRBJ1-1
CASTAQGAGFYEQYF	many	TRBV27	TRBJ2-7
CAWRPLDGYTF	many	TRBV30	TRBJ1-2
CSARKTGTYEQYF	few	TRBV20-1	TRBJ2-7
CASSQIAATYEQYF	NA	TRBV28	TRBJ2-7
CASSLQGGGTEAFF	many	TRBV5-1	TRBJ1-1
CASSQQNDYGYTF	many	TRBV2	TRBJ1-2
CASSWGQGNEQFF	many	TRBV5-4	TRBJ2-1
CASQLQGGTDTQYF	many	TRBV7-9	TRBJ2-3
CASSLNSGYEQYF	NA	TRBV5-1	TRBJ2-7
CAISDGGAAGELFF	many	TRBV10-3	TRBJ2-2
CASSPPRGETSQHF	many	TRBV6-2/TRBV6-3	TRBJ1-5
CSVRRTGDYGEAFF	many	TRBV29-1	TRBJ1-1
CASSHQGYGYTF	many	TRBV6-1	TRBJ1-2
CASNRGNQPQHF	few	TRBV2	TRBJ1-5